A single sample gave rise to the 5 T cell receptor beta chains below, sequenced in a study of blood T cell repertoires in COVID-19 (dated by TCRdb to about 2020). Libraries were made using the immunoSEQ multiplex PCR assay. TCRdb carries this immuneACCESS record with in-frame sequences only. Its versions omit some clonotypes, under half of them owing to an unresolved V gene in the studies checked, with the rest unexplained. A total of 65,000 to 80,000 clones appear in this sample, roughly 82% of them only once. The ten largest clones represent around a fifth of the sample. Material for sequencing was peripheral blood. These TCRs come from a human donor in a cohort sampled during active COVID-19.

This chain connects TRBV2 to TRBJ2-3; 9 bases line up with TRBD1. The CDR3 sequence is 14 residues long. With V trimmed by 7 bases and J by 2 bases, 4 bases remained unmatched. Looked up from germline, CDR1 is SNHLY and CDR2 is FYNNEI. In DNA, the CDR3 is TGTGCCAGCAACTGGGACAGGGACACAGATACGCAGTATTTT. It yields the protein CASNWDRDTDTQYF.

The V gene is TRBV29-1, the J gene TRBJ1-2; 7 nucleotides match TRBD1. This CDR3 has 16 amino acids. The V and J ends lost 6 bases and 2 bases, in that order; junction bases with no gene match: 15. Germline CDR1 and CDR2: SQVTM and ANQGSEA. CDR3 residues: CSVLYTSDRVNYGYTF. CDR3 in DNA: TGCAGCGTGTTATATACCTCCGACAGGGTAAACTATGGCTACACCTTC. The full variable domain, completed using reference TRBV29-1 and TRBJ1-2, is SAVISQKPSRDICQRGTSLTIQCQVDSQVTMMFWYRQQPGQSLTLIATANQGSEATYESGFVIDKFPISRPNLTFSTLTVSNMSPEDSSIYLCSVLYTSDRVNYGYTFGSGTRLTVV.

Turning to this clone: An end of the junction differs from the germline gene, which may be a read error. This chain uses TRBV7-7 with TRBJ1-6; tentative D call: TRBD1 (5 bases). CDR1 and CDR2 (germline): SSHAT, FNYEAQ (reference sequence). CDR3 length: 14 amino acids. CDR3 in DNA: TGTGCTAGCAGCACCGGGACTCCGGGTTCACCCCTCCACTTT. Residues: CASSTGTPGSPLHF.

This clone was detected a few times. V gene TRBV25-1 combines with J gene TRBJ1-1; TRBD1 aligns across 9 bases. The CDR3 has 13 amino acids. Per germline, CDR1 MGHDK and CDR2 SYGVNS. J gave up 4 bases and V 8 bases, and 5 bases lay outside the gene matches. In DNA form, the CDR3 reads TGTGCCAGCGTGGGACAGGGCATCACTGAAGCTTTCTTT. It encodes CASVGQGITEAFF.

J is TRBJ2-1 and V is TRBV18, with D possibly being TRBD1 (5 bases). The CDR3 is 14 amino acids. Germline CDR1 KGHSH, CDR2 LQKENI. The V and J ends lost 2 bases and 8 bases respectively, with 13 bases between them. In nucleotides, the CDR3 is TGTGCCAGCTCACCAGGGGCAGGTGGCGATGAGCAGTTCTTC. It encodes CASSPGAGGDEQFF. Complete variable domain (other parts from reference TRBV18 and TRBJ2-1): NAGVMQNPRHLVRRRGQEARLRCSPMKGHSHVYWYRQLPEEGLKFMVYLQKENIIDESGMPKERFSAEFPKEGPSILRIQQVVRGDSAAYFCASSPGAGGDEQFFGPGTRLTVL.